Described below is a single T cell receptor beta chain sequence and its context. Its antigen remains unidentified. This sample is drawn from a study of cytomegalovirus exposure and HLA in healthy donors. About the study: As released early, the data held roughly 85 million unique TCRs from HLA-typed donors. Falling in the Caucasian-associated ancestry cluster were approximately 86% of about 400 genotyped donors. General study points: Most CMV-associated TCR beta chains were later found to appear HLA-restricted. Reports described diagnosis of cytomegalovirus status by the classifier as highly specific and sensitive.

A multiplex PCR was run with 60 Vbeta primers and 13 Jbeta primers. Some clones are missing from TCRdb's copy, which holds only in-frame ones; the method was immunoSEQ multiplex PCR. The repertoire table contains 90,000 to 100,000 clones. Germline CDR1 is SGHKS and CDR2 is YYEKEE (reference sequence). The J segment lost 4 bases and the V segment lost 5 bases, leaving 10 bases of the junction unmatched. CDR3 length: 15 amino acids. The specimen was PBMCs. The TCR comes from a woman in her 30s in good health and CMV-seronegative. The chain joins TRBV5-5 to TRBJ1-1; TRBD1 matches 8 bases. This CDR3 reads CASRQRQGLSTEAFF. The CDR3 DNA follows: TGTGCCAGCAGACAGAGACAGGGGTTGAGCACTGAAGCTTTCTTT. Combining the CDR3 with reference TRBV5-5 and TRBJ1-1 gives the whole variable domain DAGVTQSPTHLIKTRGQQVTLRCSPISGHKSVSWYQQVLGQGPQFIFQYYEKEERGRGNFPDRFSARQFPNYSSELNVNALLLGDSALYLCASRQRQGLSTEAFFGQGTRLTVV.